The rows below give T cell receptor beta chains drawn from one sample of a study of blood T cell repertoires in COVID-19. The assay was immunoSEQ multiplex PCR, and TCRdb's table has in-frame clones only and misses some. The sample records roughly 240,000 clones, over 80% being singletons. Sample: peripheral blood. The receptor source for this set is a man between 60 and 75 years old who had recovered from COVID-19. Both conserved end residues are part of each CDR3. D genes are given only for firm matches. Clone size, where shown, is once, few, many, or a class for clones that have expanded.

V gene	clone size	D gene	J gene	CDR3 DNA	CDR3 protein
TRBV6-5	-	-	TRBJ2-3	TGTGCCAGCAGTTACTCGGCGGGGCGCACAGATACGCAGTATTTT	CASSYSAGRTDTQYF
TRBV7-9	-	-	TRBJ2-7	TGTGCCAGCAGCTTAGGTGGCACGCCACAGTACTTC	CASSLGGTPQYF
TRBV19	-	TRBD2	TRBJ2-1	TGTGCCAGTAGTTCACCGGGACTAGCGGGGGATAATGAGCAGTTCTTC	CASSSPGLAGDNEQFF
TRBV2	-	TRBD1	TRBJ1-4	TGTGCCACCACAGTGAGACAGGGATCGGCTAATGAAAAACTGTTTTTT	CATTVRQGSANEKLFF
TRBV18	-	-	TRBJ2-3	TGTGCCAGCTCACCTTCATCCACAGATACGCAGTATTTT	CASSPSSTDTQYF
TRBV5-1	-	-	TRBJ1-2	TGCGCCAGCAGCAAAACAGGCGCTAACTATGGCTACACCTTC	CASSKTGANYGYTF
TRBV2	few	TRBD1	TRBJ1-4	TGTGCCAGCACTCGTGACAGGGGCGTGGGGGGCGAAAAACTGTTTTTT	CASTRDRGVGGEKLFF
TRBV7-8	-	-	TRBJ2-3	TGTGCCAGCAGGTCTAGGTGGGCAGATACGCAGTATTTT	CASRSRWADTQYF
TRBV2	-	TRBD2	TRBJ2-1	TGTGCCAGCAGTGAAGCGATACTAGCGAGTGAGCAGTTCTTC	CASSEAILASEQFF
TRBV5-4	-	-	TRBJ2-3	TGTGCCAGCAGCCCTTGGACTAAGACAGATACGCAGTATTTT	CASSPWTKTDTQYF
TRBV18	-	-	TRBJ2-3	TGTGCCAGCTCACCAGGGGTGGGGGCCGCAGATACGCAGTATTTT	CASSPGVGAADTQYF
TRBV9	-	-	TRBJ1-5	TGTGCCAGCAGCGCCGAGGGTCAGAGCAATCAGCCCCAGCATTTT	CASSAEGQSNQPQHF
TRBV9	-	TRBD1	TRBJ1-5	TGTGCCAGCAGCCAAACGGACAGGAATAATCAGCCCCAGCATTTT	CASSQTDRNNQPQHF
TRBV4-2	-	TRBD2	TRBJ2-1	TGTGCCAGCAGCCAAGACGAGGCTAGCGGGAGATCCAATGAGCAGTTCTTC	CASSQDEASGRSNEQFF
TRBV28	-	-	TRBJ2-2	TGTGCCAGCAGTTTATCCGGGTTTGGAACCGGGGAGCTGTTTTTT	CASSLSGFGTGELFF
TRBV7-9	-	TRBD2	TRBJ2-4	TGTGCCAGCAGCTCCCCCCCAGCTGAACTAGCGGGGGGAAACATTCAGTACTTC	CASSSPPAELAGGNIQYF
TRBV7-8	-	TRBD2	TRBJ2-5	TGTGCCAGCAGCTCGGAGCGGGGGGCCCTGGAGACCCAGTACTTC	CASSSERGALETQYF
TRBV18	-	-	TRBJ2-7	TGTGCCAGCTCACCAGGCTTCCGAACAAACAGGGCGGGCCCCTACGAGCAGTACTTC	CASSPGFRTNRAGPYEQYF
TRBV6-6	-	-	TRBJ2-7	TGTGCCAGCAGTTCCTCGGGCCCTTACGAGCAGTACTTC	CASSSSGPYEQYF
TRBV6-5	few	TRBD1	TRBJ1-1	TGTGCCAGCAGTTACACAGGGGAGAAAGCTTTCTTT	CASSYTGEKAFF
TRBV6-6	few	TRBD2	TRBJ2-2	TGTGCCAGCAGTCGAGGAGCGGGGGTGAACACCGGGGAGCTGTTTTTT	CASSRGAGVNTGELFF
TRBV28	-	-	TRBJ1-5	TGTGCCAGCTCCGCCGGGGGTAGCAATCAGCCCCAGCATTTT	CASSAGGSNQPQHF
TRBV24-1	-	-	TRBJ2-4	TGTGCCACCAGTGAAAACCGGGACAACAAAAACATTCAGTACTTC	CATSENRDNKNIQYF
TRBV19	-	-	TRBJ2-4	TGTGCCAGTAGTAAAACCCCCGGAGACATTCAGTACTTC	CASSKTPGDIQYF
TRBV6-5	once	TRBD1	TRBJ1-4	TGTGCCAGCAGTCACCGGGACAGGGGTTTCGGAAAACTGTTTTTT	CASSHRDRGFGKLFF
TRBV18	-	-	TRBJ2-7	TGTGCCAGCTCACCCGGTCAGGGGAGTGAGCAGTACTTC	CASSPGQGSEQYF
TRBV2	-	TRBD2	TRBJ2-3	TGTGCCAGCAGTCGTAACCCTAGCGGGGGGGCAACAGATACGCAGTATTTT	CASSRNPSGGATDTQYF
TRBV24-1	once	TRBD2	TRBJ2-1	TGTGCCACCAGTGTGTCTGGGACTAGCGGGGGGGGTGAGCAGTTCTTC	CATSVSGTSGGGEQFF
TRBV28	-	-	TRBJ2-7	TGTGCCAGCAACGGCGGACACAAATACGAGCAGTACTTC	CASNGGHKYEQYF
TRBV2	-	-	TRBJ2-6	TGTGCCAGCAGTGATCAGGGCTGGGCCAACGTCCTGACTTTC	CASSDQGWANVLTF
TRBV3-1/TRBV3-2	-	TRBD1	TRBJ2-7	TGTGCCAGCAGCCAGGGCTCGGGACAGCTGTACTTC	CASSQGSGQLYF
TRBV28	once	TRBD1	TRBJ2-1	TGTGCCAGCAGTTCCCTCCCTCGGACAGGGAAGAATGAGCAGTTCTTC	CASSSLPRTGKNEQFF
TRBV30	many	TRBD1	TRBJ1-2	TGTGCCTGGAGGGGACAGGGGGCGGGTGGCTACACCTTC	CAWRGQGAGGYTF
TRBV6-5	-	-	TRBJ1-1	TGTGCCAGCAGTTACTCGAGGGGGGGAGGCACTGAAGCTTTCTTT	CASSYSRGGGTEAFF
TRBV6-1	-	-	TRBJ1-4	TGTGCCAGCAGTGACCGGGAACCAACTAATGAAAAACTGTTTTTT	CASSDREPTNEKLFF
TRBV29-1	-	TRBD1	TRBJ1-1	TGCAGCGTGGGGGACAGCCTGAACACTGAAGCTTTCTTT	CSVGDSLNTEAFF
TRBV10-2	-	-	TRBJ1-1	TGCGCCAGCAGTGAGGCAGTTGAAGCTTTCTTT	CASSEAVEAFF
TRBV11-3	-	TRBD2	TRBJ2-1	TGTGCCAGCAGCTTAAGGGGTAGCGGGGGGAATGAGCAGTTCTTC	CASSLRGSGGNEQFF
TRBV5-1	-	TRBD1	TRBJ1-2	TGCGCCAGCAGCTTGGCGACAGACAGGGTTTTTGGCTACACCTTC	CASSLATDRVFGYTF
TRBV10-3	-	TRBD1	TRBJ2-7	TGTGCCATCAGCCCGGGACAGGGGTCCCACGAGCAGTACTTC	CAISPGQGSHEQYF
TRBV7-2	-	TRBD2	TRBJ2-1	TGTGCCAGCAGCTTGGTAGCGGGGGCCGAGGGTAACGATGAGCAGTTCTTC	CASSLVAGAEGNDEQFF
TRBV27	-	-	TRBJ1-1	TGTGCCAGCGGCCTGACAGAGAACACTGAAGCTTTCTTT	CASGLTENTEAFF
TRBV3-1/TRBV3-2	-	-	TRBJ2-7	TGTGCCAGCAGCCAAGGAGGAGGGGGGGCCCACGAGCAGTACTTC	CASSQGGGGAHEQYF